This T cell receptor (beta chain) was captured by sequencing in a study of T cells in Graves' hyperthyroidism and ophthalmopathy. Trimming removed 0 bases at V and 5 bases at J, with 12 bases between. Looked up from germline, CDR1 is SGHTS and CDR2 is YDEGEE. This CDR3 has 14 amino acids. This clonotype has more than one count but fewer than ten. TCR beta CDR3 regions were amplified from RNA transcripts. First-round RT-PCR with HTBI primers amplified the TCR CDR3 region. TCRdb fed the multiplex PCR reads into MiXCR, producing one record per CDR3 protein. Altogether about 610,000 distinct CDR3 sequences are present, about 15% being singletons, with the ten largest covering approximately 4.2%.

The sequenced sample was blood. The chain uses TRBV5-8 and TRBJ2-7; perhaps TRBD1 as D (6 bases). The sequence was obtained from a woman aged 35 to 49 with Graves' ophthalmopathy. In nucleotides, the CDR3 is TGTGCCAGCAGCTTGGCAGGGGTCCTAAACGAGCAGTACTTC. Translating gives CASSLAGVLNEQYF.